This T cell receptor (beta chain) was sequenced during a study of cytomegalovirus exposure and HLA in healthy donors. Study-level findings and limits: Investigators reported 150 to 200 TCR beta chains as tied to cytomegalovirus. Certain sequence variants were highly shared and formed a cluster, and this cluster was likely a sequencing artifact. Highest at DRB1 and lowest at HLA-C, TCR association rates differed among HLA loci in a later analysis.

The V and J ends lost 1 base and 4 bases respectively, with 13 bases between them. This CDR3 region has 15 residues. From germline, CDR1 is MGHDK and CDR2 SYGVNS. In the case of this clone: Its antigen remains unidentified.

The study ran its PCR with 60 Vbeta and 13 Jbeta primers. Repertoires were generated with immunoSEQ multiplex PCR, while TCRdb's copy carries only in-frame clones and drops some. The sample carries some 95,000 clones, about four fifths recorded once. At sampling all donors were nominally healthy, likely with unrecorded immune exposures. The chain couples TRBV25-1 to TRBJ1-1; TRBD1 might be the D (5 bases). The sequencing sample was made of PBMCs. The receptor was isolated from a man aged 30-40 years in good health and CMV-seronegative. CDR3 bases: TGTGCCAGCAGTGAATCAAGGGGATATCGCACTGAAGCTTTCTTT. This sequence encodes CASSESRGYRTEAFF.